This T cell receptor (beta chain) is from a study of regulatory T cells in long-lasting Graves disease (dated by TCRdb to the early 2020s). Concerning the study at large: To count as having persistent Graves' disease, a patient had to have received antithyroid drug treatment for over 5 years with TSH receptor autoantibodies remaining persistently positive. Persistent Graves' disease patients were compared with newly diagnosed Graves' disease patients by peripheral blood TCR sequencing and RNA sequencing. The study took place in China and was registered as a clinical trial. A total of roughly 33 samples were covered by TCR sequencing, comprising approximately 13 persistent and roughly 20 newly diagnosed Graves' disease patients. Persistent Graves' disease patients in the clinical cohort had taken antithyroid drugs for 8 to 12 years on average. Overall study results and their limits: The authors acknowledged the small sample size as a limitation that may reduce accuracy. Compared with newly diagnosed patients, persistent Graves' disease patients had lower TCR Shannon entropy and fewer highly expanded clones, which suggests clonal expansion. Sequencing and analysis were restricted to the TCR beta chain. More public clonotypes were shared among persistent patients (fewer than 3,000) than among newly diagnosed patients (roughly 960). Because the primary lesion, thyroid tissue, could not be accessed, the study looked at peripheral blood alone. TRBV28, TRBJ1-2 and TRBJ2-5 were preferentially used in persistent disease, while TRBV20-1 and TRBJ2-1 were favored in newly diagnosed disease.

This clonotype was observed at least ten times. Its antigen is unknown. It has no much larger one-base neighbor in the sample; base qualities were not kept. V is pruned by 5 bases and J by 3 bases, leaving 7 bases of the junction without a gene match. As encoded in the germline V gene, CDR1 is SGHTA while CDR2 is FQGTGA. The CDR3, from cysteine to phenylalanine, totals 15 residues. The only DNA kept is the CDR3, 45 bases in frame from the first base. In the paper's terms, the time point label means: persistent/refractory GD, antithyroid drugs over 5 years with positive TRAb. For both TCR sequencing and RNA sequencing, RNA was extracted from PBMCs in TRIzol. The diagnosis of Graves' disease followed American Thyroid Association guidelines. Patients were recruited from an endocrinology department in Xi'an, China. Each patient gave 8.5 to 9.5 milliliters of peripheral blood, collected in an EDTA anticoagulant tube. Ficoll Paque Plus density gradient separation was used to isolate PBMCs, and no further T cell sorting was done. An Agilent 2100 Bioanalyzer and agarose gel were used to assess RNA quality, and a NanoDrop 2000 was used to measure RNA concentration.

The library was built by means of multiplex PCR. Sequenced using an Illumina HiSeq 4000. To build TCR beta libraries, CDR3 regions were amplified by Arm-PCR using iRepertoire HTBI primers. Before sequencing, the PCR products went through gel purification. Under the source paper's analysis protocol: A total of fewer than 80 TRBV and 14 TRBJ segments were identified across samples and were used for gene usage analysis of CDR3 amino acid clonotypes. COPE and FqMerger were used to merge filtered high-quality paired reads into contigs. BLAST was used to align contigs to IMGT TRBV, TRBD and TRBJ reference genes, with CDR3 defined following IMGT. Any clonotype with a frequency above 0.1% was counted as a highly expanded clone. Shannon entropy served as the measure of repertoire diversity, while the Gini coefficient captured V-J evenness. A clonotype found in more than one individual was treated as public. TCRdb reran the public reads through fastp at Q25 and MiXCR, keeping productive beta chains. CDR3 protein duplicates are merged, each entry listing the most common genes and DNA. These V and J calls are TCRdb output, not the study's own analysis. For this sample the table gives nearly 350,000 distinct CDR3 sequences, of which around 20% were detected only once. The ten biggest clones cover 29% of the sample.

The receptor was isolated from a female donor with Graves disease. The source was peripheral blood mononuclear cells (PBMCs), collected when the disease was refractory, from a patient treated with antithyroid drugs. Recombination connected TRBV7-3 to TRBJ1-2; 9 of the junction bases match TRBD1. The bases are TGTGCCAGCAGCCCCGGGACAGGGTCCCACTATGGCTACACCTTC. It encodes CASSPGTGSHYGYTF. Supplemented by the reference TRBV7-3 and TRBJ1-2 proteins around the CDR3, the complete variable domain is GAGVSQTPSNKVTEKGKYVELRCDPISGHTALYWYRQSLGQGPEFLIYFQGTGAADDSGLPNDRFFAVRPEGSVSTLKIQRTERGDSAVYLCASSPGTGSHYGYTFGSGTRLTVV.